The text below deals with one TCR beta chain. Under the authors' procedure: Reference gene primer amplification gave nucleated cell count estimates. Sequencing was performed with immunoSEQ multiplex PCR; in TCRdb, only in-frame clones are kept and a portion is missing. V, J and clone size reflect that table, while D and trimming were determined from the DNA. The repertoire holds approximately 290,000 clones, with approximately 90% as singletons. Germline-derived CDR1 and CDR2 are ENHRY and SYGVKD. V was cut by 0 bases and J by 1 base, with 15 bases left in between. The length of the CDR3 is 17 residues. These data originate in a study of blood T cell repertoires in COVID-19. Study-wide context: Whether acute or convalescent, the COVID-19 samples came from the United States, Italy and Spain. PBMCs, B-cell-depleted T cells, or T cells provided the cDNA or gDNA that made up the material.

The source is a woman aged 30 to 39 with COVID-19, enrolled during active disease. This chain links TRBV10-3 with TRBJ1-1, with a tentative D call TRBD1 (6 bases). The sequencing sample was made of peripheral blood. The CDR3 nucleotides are TGTGCCATCAGTGAGTCATCAGTATACAGGGAGAACACTGAAGCTTTCTTT. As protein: CAISESSVYRENTEAFF.